What follows are 32 T cell receptor beta chains derived from one specimen sequenced in a study of OX40 agonist ivuxolimab in advanced cancers. Assay: immunoSEQ multiplex PCR; the TCRdb copy retains only in-frame clones and omits some. The sample holds about 50,000 clones; 80% to 90% are singletons and the top ten take more than 5.5%. The sample consisted of CD4+ or CD8+ T cells sorted from blood, taken in a trial of the OX40 agonist ivuxolimab. The receptor set was obtained from an adult with an advanced solid tumor such as melanoma, head and neck, liver or kidney cancer.

The J gene is TRBJ2-3, the V gene TRBV5-1; 10 bases fit TRBD2. Trimming took 4 bases from V and 7 from J; bases not matched to a gene: 6. This CDR3 is built from 14 residues. Germline V gene lookup returns CDR1 SGHRS and CDR2 YFSETQ. The DNA of the CDR3 is TGCGCCAGCAGCCCGACACTAGCGGGACATACGCAGTATTTT. It specifies CASSPTLAGHTQYF.

The table lists this clone with a count of one. The rearrangement uses TRBV6-4 and TRBJ2-1; D is perhaps TRBD2 (6 bases). The germline CDR1 and CDR2 sequences are MRHNA and SNTAGT. Trimming cost V 0 bases and J 3 bases, with 9 bases left between them. The CDR3 is 15 residues long. The CDR3 loop reads CASSDSTGVYNEQFF. CDR3 coding DNA: TGTGCCAGCAGTGACTCTACGGGAGTCTACAATGAGCAGTTCTTC.

The V and J genes are TRBV2 and TRBJ2-1, with D perhaps TRBD2 (5 bases). The CDR3 runs to 16 residues. Deletions cut 4 bases from V and 7 bases from J, with 20 bases between. Per germline, CDR1 SNHLY and CDR2 FYNNEI. The CDR3 coding sequence is TGTGCCAGCAGTGGATCCCTAGCATCGCCTCGTAATGAGCAGTTCTTC. The encoded protein is CASSGSLASPRNEQFF.

V gene TRBV5-5 combines with J gene TRBJ2-1, with 8 nucleotides matching TRBD1. The CDR3 contains 16 residues. Unmatched junction bases numbered 13, after V lost 4 bases and J lost 7 bases. CDR1 and CDR2 from the germline V gene are SGHKS and YYEKEE (reference sequence). The CDR3 spells CASSGTGGPMGNEQFF. The CDR3, as DNA: TGTGCCAGCAGCGGGACAGGTGGGCCGATGGGAAATGAGCAGTTCTTC. Filled out from reference TRBV5-5 and TRBJ2-1, the complete variable domain reads DAGVTQSPTHLIKTRGQQVTLRCSPISGHKSVSWYQQVLGQGPQFIFQYYEKEERGRGNFPDRFSARQFPNYSSELNVNALLLGDSALYLCASSGTGGPMGNEQFFGPGTRLTVL.

The V gene is TRBV6-1, the J gene TRBJ1-1, with 8 bases matching TRBD1. With 7 bases clipped from V and 1 base from J, the junction kept 8 bases outside the gene matches. This CDR3 is 15 amino acids long. Germline CDR1 and CDR2: MNHNS and SASEGT. The CDR3 nucleotides are TGTGCCAGCACCCGAACCGGGACAGGGAACACTGAAGCTTTCTTT. It encodes CASTRTGTGNTEAFF.

This sequence joins TRBV7-5 and TRBJ1-2; the table assigns TRBD1, which was not confirmed against the DNA. TRBV7-5 is flagged as a pseudogene. The CDR3 length is 18 residues. The CDR3 reads CVRSLVRLDRAYTGGYTF. DNA for the CDR3: TGTGTCAGAAGCTTAGTTCGTTTGGACAGAGCCTATACCGGTGGCTACACCTTC.

The chain combines TRBV11-2 with TRBJ2-7; 7 bases fit TRBD1. CDR3 size: 15 residues. Germline V gene sequence: CDR1 SGHAT, CDR2 FQNNGV. The trim removed 2 bases at V and 2 bases at J, leaving 6 bases unmatched. CDR3 sequence reads: CASSLTGQAPYEQYF. In DNA, the CDR3 is TGTGCCAGCAGCTTAACAGGACAGGCCCCCTACGAGCAGTACTTC.

The chain recombines TRBV11-2 with TRBJ2-7; D gene ambiguous. V shed 1 base and J shed 0 bases, with 7 bases lying between them. Germline CDR1 reads SGHAT; CDR2 reads FQNNGV. The CDR3 loop spans 14 amino acids. The CDR3 protein is CASSLGGSSYEQYF. CDR3 coding DNA: TGTGCCAGCAGCTTAGGAGGTTCCTCCTACGAGCAGTACTTC.

The J gene is TRBJ2-7, the V gene TRBV2; the D gene could be TRBD1 or TRBD2 (5 bases each). The V gene lost 6 bases and the J gene lost 2 bases, with 14 bases spanning the gap. Germline CDR1 SNHLY, CDR2 FYNNEI. This CDR3 is 14 amino acids long. The CDR3 region is CASRGVLQTYEQYF. In DNA form, the CDR3 reads TGTGCCAGCAGGGGGGTCCTCCAGACCTACGAGCAGTACTTC.

V and J are TRBV5-1 and TRBJ2-7, with 12 bases matching TRBD2. V lost 7 bases and J lost 3; bases outside the gene matches: 8. The CDR3 contains 15 residues. The germline V gene encodes CDR1 SGHRS and CDR2 YFSETQ. The CDR3 coding sequence is TGCGCCAGCGGACCGTTGACTAGCGGGGGCTACGAGCAGTACTTC. The encoded protein is CASGPLTSGGYEQYF. Full variable domain (outside the CDR3, taken from reference TRBV5-1 and TRBJ2-7): KAGVTQTPRYLIKTRGQQVTLSCSPISGHRSVSWYQQTPGQGLQFLFEYFSETQRNKGNFPGRFSGRQFSNSRSEMNVSTLELGDSALYLCASGPLTSGGYEQYFGPGTRLTVT.

This clone was seen just once. The gene calls are TRBV11-2 and TRBJ2-3, with TRBD2 matching over 14 bases. There are 18 residues in the CDR3. V lost 5 bases to trimming and J lost 2 bases; unmatched junction nucleotides: 9. Germline CDR1 and CDR2: SGHAT and FQNNGV. This CDR3 is CASSRRLAGGLNTDTQYF. DNA for the CDR3: TGTGCCAGCAGCCGGAGACTAGCGGGAGGGTTAAACACAGATACGCAGTATTTT. The full variable domain, with the rest looked up from reference TRBV11-2 and TRBJ2-3, is EAGVAQSPRYKIIEKRQSVAFWCNPISGHATLYWYQQILGQGPKLLIQFQNNGVVDDSQLPKDRFSAERLKGVDSTLKIQPAKLEDSAVYLCASSRRLAGGLNTDTQYFGPGTRLTVL.

V is TRBV29-1 and J is TRBJ1-1; D call uncertain. Trimming took 4 bases from V and 1 from J, leaving 7 bases between them. The CDR3 length is 12 residues. Germline values: CDR1 SQVTM, CDR2 ANQGSEA. CDR3: CSVVGPNTEAFF. CDR3 DNA: TGCAGCGTTGTAGGACCGAACACTGAAGCTTTCTTT.

The chain combines TRBV5-1 with TRBJ2-1; D is possibly TRBD2 (6 bases). V lost 0 bases and J 8 bases, leaving 9 bases between the germline ends. Germline V gives CDR1 SGHRS, CDR2 YFSETQ. The CDR3 sequence is 13 residues long. The CDR3 here is CASSLGEVYEQFF. The CDR3 DNA is TGCGCCAGCAGCTTGGGGGAGGTCTATGAGCAGTTCTTC.

V is TRBV7-9 and J is TRBJ2-7, with 7 bases lining up with TRBD2. V lost 6 bases, J lost 2 bases, and 10 bases stayed unmatched. This CDR3 contains 15 residues. Germline V gene data show CDR1 as SEHNR and CDR2 as FQNEAQ (reference sequence). The CDR3 spells CASRLGGTGTYEQYF. The DNA for the CDR3 is TGTGCCAGCAGGCTGGGGGGGACTGGGACCTACGAGCAGTACTTC.

This clone was picked up a small number of times. J is TRBJ1-4 and V is TRBV18; 7 nucleotides match TRBD1. Germline values: CDR1 KGHSH, CDR2 LQKENI. V gave up 2 bases and J gave up 6 bases; unmatched junction bases: 3. The CDR3 totals 14 residues. This chain's CDR3 is CASSPRGQHEKLFF. For the CDR3, the DNA is TGTGCCAGCTCACCAAGGGGACAGCATGAAAAACTGTTTTTT.

The chain combines TRBV5-1 with TRBJ2-7; 7 nucleotides match TRBD2. The CDR3 consists of 14 residues. The trim removed 0 bases at V and 6 bases at J, leaving 6 bases unmatched. Germline V gives CDR1 SGHRS, CDR2 YFSETQ. CDR3 amino acids: CASSLGREPFEQYF. The CDR3, as DNA: TGCGCCAGCAGCTTGGGGCGGGAGCCTTTCGAGCAGTACTTC.

The chain carries TRBV7-8 and TRBJ1-2; 7 bases line up with TRBD1. The CDR3 has 13 amino acids. V shed 6 bases, J shed 5 bases, and the junction held 6 bases outside the gene matches. CDR1 and CDR2 (germline): SGHVS, FQNEAQ. CDR3 nucleotide sequence: TGTGCCAGCAGTCCCACAGGGGAATATGGCTACACCTTC. As protein: CASSPTGEYGYTF.

The genes are TRBV19 and TRBJ1-5, with D hard to call. The germline V and J ends were trimmed by 8 bases and 2 bases, with 13 bases remaining between them. The CDR3 runs to 14 residues. Germline V gives CDR1 LNHDA, CDR2 SQIVND (reference sequence). The CDR3 is CASSAGRRNQPQHF. As DNA, the CDR3 is TGTGCCAGTTCGGCCGGGAGGCGCAATCAGCCCCAGCATTTT. Full variable domain (outside the CDR3, taken from reference TRBV19 and TRBJ1-5): DGGITQSPKYLFRKEGQNVTLSCEQNLNHDAMYWYRQDPGQGLRLIYYSQIVNDFQKGDIAEGYSVSREKKESFPLTVTSAQKNPTAFYLCASSAGRRNQPQHFGDGTRLSIL.

This clone was seen only a few times. The rearrangement links TRBV5-6 to TRBJ1-5; the D gene is possibly TRBD1 (5 bases). Per the germline V gene, CDR1 is SGHDT and CDR2 is YYEEEE. The V end lost 4 bases, the J end lost 6 bases, and 17 bases lay between the germline ends. The CDR3 loop spans 15 amino acids. The CDR3 reads CASSPATAGFQPQHF. The CDR3 DNA reads TGTGCCAGCAGCCCGGCAACTGCAGGGTTTCAGCCCCAGCATTTT.

The chain couples TRBV5-1 to TRBJ2-5; tentative D call: TRBD1 (6 bases). V was clipped by 4 bases and J by 3 bases, with 16 bases between them. Germline CDR1 and CDR2: SGHRS and YFSETQ. The CDR3 sequence is 15 residues long. CDR3 in DNA: TGCGCCAGCAGCACTACCGGGACATGGGAAGAGACCCAGTACTTC. Translating gives CASSTTGTWEETQYF.

The rearrangement links TRBV6-1 to TRBJ1-1; tentative D call: TRBD1 (5 bases). Between the trimmed V and J ends, which lost 6 bases and 5 bases, there was a span of 7 bases. CDR3 size: 11 residues. Looked up from germline, CDR1 is MNHNS and CDR2 is SASEGT. DNA of the CDR3: TGTGCCAGCAGAGAGGGGACTGAAGCTTTCTTT. Translating it yields CASREGTEAFF.

At least ten counts were recorded for this clone. CDR3 nucleotides: TGCGCCAGCAGCCAGGGCGGGGGCACTGGGGCCAACGTCCTGACTTTC. It codes for CASSQGGGTGANVLTF. The chain uses TRBV4-1 and TRBJ2-6; possible D gene TRBD2, 7 bases. Trimming cost V 3 bases and J 2 bases, with 11 bases left between them. The germline V gene has CDR1 MGHRA and CDR2 YSYEKL. The CDR3 sequence is 16 residues long.

The chain employs TRBV4-1 and TRBJ1-1; D is unresolved. This CDR3 region has 15 residues. Looked up from germline, CDR1 is MGHRA and CDR2 is YSYEKL. V was trimmed by 5 bases and J by 6 bases, leaving 19 bases between them. CDR3 nucleotides: TGCGCCAGCAGCTTAGCGGGCCCCGAGGGCGCTGAAGCTTTCTTT. Encoded protein: CASSLAGPEGAEAFF.

This rearrangement joins TRBV5-4 to TRBJ2-7; a weak D match, TRBD2 (5 bases). Trimming pared 0 bases from V and 5 bases from J, leaving 9 bases between. The CDR3 is made up of 13 amino acids. CDR1 is SGHNT and CDR2 is YYREEE in the germline V gene (reference sequence). The CDR3 nucleotides read TGTGCCAGCAGCTTGGGCGGGTCTAACGAGCAGTACTTC. Translation: CASSLGGSNEQYF.

The gene calls are TRBV25-1 and TRBJ2-1; tentatively, D is TRBD1 or TRBD2 (6 bases each). V was clipped by 2 bases and J by 1 base, with 15 bases between them. CDR3 length: 17 residues. Germline lookup yields CDR1 MGHDK and CDR2 SYGVNS. The CDR3 coding sequence is TGTGCCAGCAGTGAAAACCGCGGAGGGGGTTCCTACAATGAGCAGTTCTTC. Protein: CASSENRGGGSYNEQFF.

This clone was seen a single time. CDR3 amino acids: CASGSDRQANYGYTF. Written as DNA, the CDR3 is TGTGCTAGTGGTTCCGATAGACAGGCTAACTATGGCTACACCTTC. V and J are TRBV12-5 and TRBJ1-2, with D possibly TRBD1 on 6 matching bases. The CDR3 is 15 amino acids. The V gene lost 4 bases and the J gene lost 0 bases, with 12 bases spanning the gap. Germline CDR1 and CDR2: LGHNT and FRNRAP.

V is TRBV29-1 and J is TRBJ1-1; no clear D gene. V was cut by 7 bases and J by 8 bases, with 14 bases left in between. The germline gives CDR1 SQVTM, CDR2 ANQGSEA. CDR3 length equals 11 residues. DNA for the CDR3: TGCAGCGCCGCACTAATGACCGAAGCTTTCTTT. Translation: CSAALMTEAFF.

J is TRBJ2-1 and V is TRBV5-1; 9 bases are a match to TRBD2. The V segment lost 2 bases and the J segment 2 bases; nucleotides outside the gene matches: 2. The germline CDR1 and CDR2 sequences are SGHRS and YFSETQ. This CDR3 has 15 amino acids. CDR3 sequence reads: CASSFIAGAYNEQFF. CDR3 nucleotide sequence: TGCGCCAGCAGCTTTATAGCGGGAGCCTACAATGAGCAGTTCTTC.

The chain has TRBV10-3 and TRBJ2-3, with 8 bases matching TRBD2. Looked up from germline, CDR1 is ENHRY and CDR2 is SYGVKD. The CDR3 length is 14 residues. V was pared by 4 bases and J by 5 bases, with 5 bases of the junction left unmatched. Written as DNA, the CDR3 is TGTGCCATCAGTGGGGGACTAGAAGGAGATACGCAGTATTTT. This translates into CAISGGLEGDTQYF.

This clone has a handful of counts. CDR3 DNA sequence: TGTGCCATCAGTGAGTCGAATAATCCGGGGGTCGATCAGCCCCAGCATTTT. It translates to CAISESNNPGVDQPQHF. This sequence joins TRBV10-3 and TRBJ1-5, with D tentatively TRBD1 (5 bases). Per the germline V gene, CDR1 is ENHRY and CDR2 is SYGVKD. Trimming pared 0 bases from V and 5 bases from J, leaving 17 bases between. This CDR3 is 17 amino acids long.

This clone was seen only a few times. V gene TRBV30 combines with J gene TRBJ2-3, with 7 bases lining up with TRBD1. V dropped 6 bases and J dropped 0; count of bases not matched to a gene: 3. Per germline, CDR1 GTSNPN and CDR2 SVGIG (reference sequence). The CDR3 extends over 13 amino acids. CDR3 protein: CACRRGSTDTQYF. DNA for the CDR3: TGTGCCTGCCGCAGGGGGAGCACAGATACGCAGTATTTT.

V and J are TRBV14 and TRBJ1-2; the D gene is possibly TRBD1 (6 bases). The CDR3 runs 15 residues. V gave up 1 base and J gave up 7 bases, with 16 bases separating them. Germline loops: CDR1 SGHDN, CDR2 FVKESK. The CDR3 region is CASSQGWGASIGYTF. The CDR3, as DNA: TGTGCCAGCAGCCAAGGATGGGGGGCATCGATTGGCTACACCTTC.